The present entry profiles one T cell receptor (beta chain) with its context. This clonotype has at least ten counts. Its antigen is unknown. No quality values exist for individual bases; no much larger clone is one base distant. The method behind the library was 5' RACE. Sequencing was performed on an Illumina HiSeq 2500. A second PCR of about 6 to 12 cycles was run with a J-beta primer mix and a sample-barcoded 5' primer. A unique molecular identifier was introduced onto each TCR beta cDNA molecule by a template-switch 5' adaptor carrying 12 random nucleotides. At least 2.5 million CDR3-containing paired-end reads were obtained from each sample. First-strand cDNA was synthesized from all RNA with the Mint cDNA synthesis kit, primed by a TRBC-specific oligonucleotide. Following uracil-DNA glycosylase treatment, all cDNA underwent a first 18-cycle PCR with the universal primers M1SS and BC2_uni_R. On the authors' methods: For normalization, 1 million high-quality reads, each with a distinct molecular identifier, were randomly selected from each sample. Reads sharing molecular identifiers were discarded rather than binned into consensus sequences. CDR3 identification, clonotype clustering and error correction used MiTCR with a Q25 quality threshold and the strictest error-elimination algorithm. A nonparametric unseen species model with Euler transformation was used to estimate a lower bound on total TCR beta diversity. The raw public data were reprocessed by TCRdb itself: fastp quality trimming at Q25, MiXCR clonotype calling, in-frame beta chains only. Identical CDR3 proteins give one entry, which carries the most common genes and DNA. It is TCRdb's table, rather than the study itself, that gives the V and J calls and clone size. Here the sample has about 930,000 distinct CDR3 sequences; about 27% occur a single time. The top ten constitute more than 8.5% of the sample.

This entry is derived from a study of blood T cells in healthy people across ages (dated by TCRdb to the mid-2010s). Regarding the research as a whole: Template switching captured roughly one uniquely barcoded TCR beta cDNA molecule per two T cells in model experiments. The donors were divided into four age groups: young (average 16 years), middle-aged (approximately 39), aged (approximately 62) and long-lived (roughly 86). The study measured age-related changes in TCR beta repertoire diversity using deep sequencing normalized with unique cDNA molecular identifiers. Two additional independent replicas of 1 million unique cDNA reads from the same blood draw were analyzed for two donors (one aged 18 to 29 and one aged 80 or older).

The roughly 38 donors, aged about 6 to 100 years, were systemically healthy Caucasian individuals from Russia. Each donor gave roughly 9.5 milliliters of peripheral blood, collected into EDTA-treated Vacutainer tubes. Ficoll-Paque density-gradient centrifugation was used to isolate PBMCs, with at least 6 million per sample. Total RNA, at least 6 micrograms per sample, was extracted from PBMCs with Trizol reagent. Naive CD45RAhigh/CD27high T cell percentages were measured by flow cytometry on a PBMC aliquot from every donor. Broader findings and caveats from the paper: The CMV infection status of donors was not known, potentially confounding age-related changes in expanded clonotypes. Observed TCR beta diversity per million T cells fell roughly linearly with age, and a significant reduction was already apparent by age around 36. Compared with the aged group, the long-lived group had more naive CD4+ T cells, fewer expanded clones and increased TCR diversity, suggesting age selection. Estimates of total diversity based on one million sequenced T cells were regarded as lower bounds and as underestimates. Because profiling used bulk unsorted PBMCs, naive and antigen-experienced compartments could not be compared conclusively. A strong correlation was found between observed TCR beta diversity and the percentage of naive T cells measured by flow cytometry.

Measured from the cysteine to the phenylalanine, the CDR3 is 13 residues long. The only DNA kept is the CDR3, 39 bases in frame from the first base. V loses 2 bases, J loses 4 bases, and the germline ends lie 8 bases apart. Per the germline V gene, MNHEY is the CDR1 and SVGAGI is the CDR2. These data were also reused for a study on T cells of mothers and their children. As noted in the second study: Donors were nine systemically healthy Caucasian individuals: three mothers and their six children. cDNA synthesis used all of the extracted RNA, with about 1.5 ug of RNA in each 15 ul reaction. In the second PCR, sample barcodes and 2-4 random nucleotides were introduced via the M1S primer. More than 9 million TCR beta CDR3 reads were obtained from each mother, and about 3 million reads were obtained from each child. Thymic selection similarly shapes TCR recombination output in related and unrelated pairs, with minor effect from inherited differences. Normalized repertoire overlap in related mother-child pairs was always slightly higher than in unrelated mother-child pairs, but the difference was never significant. Persistent microchimeric T cell clones were not detected, at a sensitivity of approximately 100 clones per million clonotypes. In the study, deep NGS was used to compare the TCR beta repertoires of mothers and children, and features distinguishing related mother-child pairs from unrelated individuals were sought. The mean age was about 38 +/- 4 years for the mothers and roughly 11 +/- 4 years for the children. After adapter ligation with NEBNext reagents, the libraries were sequenced on Illumina HiSeq 2000 with 100+100 nt paired-end reads. To prevent cross-contamination, the mother and child libraries were prepared one month apart and sequenced in separate runs. Between roughly 500,000 and 2,100,000 distinct TCR beta clonotypes were identified per donor. Naive TCR beta clonotypes were estimated from low-frequency clonotypes matched to each donor's FACS-determined naive share, without sorting.

The sequencing sample was made of blood. The V and J genes are TRBV6-5 and TRBJ1-2; the D gene is unclear. This clonotype was obtained from a woman in her thirties or forties in good health. The bases are TGTGCCAGCAGTTACGGCCGATCCTATGGCTACACCTTC. Translated, it reads CASSYGRSYGYTF.